This T cell receptor beta chain was identified in a study of cytomegalovirus exposure and HLA in healthy donors. At the level of the study: Unique TCRs from HLA-typed donors, some 85 million of them, were held in an early data release. General observations from the study: The authors later found HLA-associated TCR beta chains more clonally expanded than equally common others.

A remark on this clone: Antigen specificity is unknown.

This CDR3 has 16 residues. Germline assignment: CDR1 SGHKS and CDR2 YYEKEE (reference sequence). The junction had 7 bases not matched to a gene; V was cut back by 4 bases and J by 0 bases. It was with 60 Vbeta and 13 Jbeta primers that the PCR ran. Per the original methods: Counted up in a later analysis, unique TCR beta chains came to 65 million to 80 million, with around 9.9 million shared. The assay was immunoSEQ multiplex PCR, and TCRdb's table has in-frame clones only and misses some. V, J and clone size reflect that table, while D and trimming were determined from the DNA. The sample shows 200,000 to 250,000 clones, roughly three quarters of them seen only once.

The TCR sequence derives from a man aged 50 or older in good health and CMV-seronegative. The sequencing sample was made of PBMCs. The chain joins TRBV5-5 to TRBJ2-7, with 10 bases fitting TRBD2. The CDR3 coding sequence is TGTGCCAGCAGCGGGACACTAGCGGGGATCTCCTACGAGCAGTACTTC. Protein product: CASSGTLAGISYEQYF.